This T cell receptor (beta chain) came from a study of blood T cells in healthy people across ages (dated by TCRdb to between 2015 and 2016). Study-wide context: In model experiments, template switching captured roughly one uniquely barcoded TCR beta cDNA molecule for every two T cells. Donors were grouped into four age groups: young (average roughly 17 years), middle-aged (approximately 41), aged (around 60) and long-lived (about 82). Donors of different ages were randomly distributed across sequencing lanes to avoid experimental bias. Using the same blood draw, the study looked at two additional independent replicas of 1 million unique cDNA reads for two donors, one aged 18 to 29 and the other aged 80 or older. The study measured age-related changes in TCR beta repertoire diversity using deep sequencing normalized with unique cDNA molecular identifiers.

V loses 0 bases, J loses 3 bases, and the germline ends lie 15 bases apart. The germline V gene encodes CDR1 MRHNA and CDR2 SNTAGT. The CDR3 covers 16 residues, taking in both the cysteine and the phenylalanine. CDR3 DNA is the only sequence kept; it has 48 bases, read in frame from the first base. What the study reported, not specific to this receptor: Because the CMV infection status of the donors was unknown, age-related changes in expanded clonotypes may potentially have been confounded. Observed TCR beta diversity per million T cells fell roughly linearly with age, and a significant reduction was already apparent by age around 39. Bulk unsorted PBMC profiling prevented conclusive comparison of naive and antigen-experienced compartments. Observed TCR beta diversity correlated strongly with the percentage of naive T cells measured by flow cytometry. Total diversity estimates from one million sequenced T cells were considered lower bounds and underestimates. The long-lived group showed more naive CD4+ T cells, fewer expanded clones and increased TCR diversity than the aged group, suggesting age selection.

In this sample, this clonotype turned up a few times. Its antigen has not been determined. No clone much larger than this one lies a single base away; base qualities are absent. The donors were roughly 39 Caucasian individuals from Russia, aged roughly 6 to 100 years, who were systemically healthy. About 9.8 milliliters of peripheral blood were drawn from each donor into EDTA-treated Vacutainer tubes. PBMCs were isolated by Ficoll-Paque density-gradient centrifugation, with at least 7 million obtained per sample. Trizol reagent was used to extract total RNA from the PBMCs, yielding at least 5 micrograms per sample. The percentages of naive CD45RAhigh/CD27high T cells were determined by flow cytometry on a PBMC aliquot from every donor. Receptor amplification or capture employed 5' RACE. The instrument given in TCRdb is Illumina HiSeq 2500. A second PCR of roughly 6 to 11 cycles was performed with a sample-barcoded 5' primer and a J-beta primer mix. Each TCR beta cDNA molecule received a unique molecular identifier from a template-switch 5' adaptor carrying 12 random nucleotides. Each sample yielded at least 3 million CDR3-containing paired-end reads. All of the RNA was converted into first-strand cDNA using the Mint cDNA synthesis kit, with a TRBC-specific oligonucleotide serving as the primer. Following uracil-DNA glycosylase treatment, all cDNA underwent a first 18-cycle PCR with the universal primers M1SS and BC2_uni_R. In the authors' own workflow: For normalization, 1 million high-quality reads were randomly selected from each sample, with every read carrying a distinct molecular identifier. Reads sharing molecular identifiers were discarded rather than binned into consensus sequences. MiTCR, run with a Q25 quality threshold and the strictest error-elimination algorithm, handled CDR3 identification, clonotype clustering and error correction. A nonparametric unseen species model with Euler transformation was used to estimate lower-bound total TCR beta diversity. Clones were called with MiXCR by TCRdb after fastp trimmed the public reads at Q25, and only in-frame beta chains were retained. Under each unique CDR3 protein, matching rows form one entry showing the most common genes and DNA. Here the V and J calls rest on TCRdb's processing, not on the authors' analysis. The sample table records 800,000 to 1,000,000 distinct CDR3 sequences; about 48% of these occur just once. Of the sample, roughly 13% falls within the top ten clones.

Sequenced material: blood. The receptor was derived from a man aged 25-45 years in good health. Recombination joined TRBV6-4 with TRBJ2-7; the D gene is perhaps TRBD1, on 6 matching bases. The nucleotides read TGTGCCAGCAGTGACTCTATATCGGGACATCGCTACGAGCAGTACTTC. It specifies CASSDSISGHRYEQYF.